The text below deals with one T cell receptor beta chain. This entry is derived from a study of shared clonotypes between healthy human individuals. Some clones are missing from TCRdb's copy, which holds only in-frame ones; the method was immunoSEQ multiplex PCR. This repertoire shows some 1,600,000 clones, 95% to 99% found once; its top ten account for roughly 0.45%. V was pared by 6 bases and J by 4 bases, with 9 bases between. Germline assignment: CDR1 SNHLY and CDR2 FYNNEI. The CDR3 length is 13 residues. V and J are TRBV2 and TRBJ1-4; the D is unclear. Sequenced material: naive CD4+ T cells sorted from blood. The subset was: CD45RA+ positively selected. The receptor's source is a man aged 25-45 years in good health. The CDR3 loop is CASREEGNEKLFF. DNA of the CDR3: TGTGCCAGCAGGGAGGAAGGTAATGAAAAACTGTTTTTT.